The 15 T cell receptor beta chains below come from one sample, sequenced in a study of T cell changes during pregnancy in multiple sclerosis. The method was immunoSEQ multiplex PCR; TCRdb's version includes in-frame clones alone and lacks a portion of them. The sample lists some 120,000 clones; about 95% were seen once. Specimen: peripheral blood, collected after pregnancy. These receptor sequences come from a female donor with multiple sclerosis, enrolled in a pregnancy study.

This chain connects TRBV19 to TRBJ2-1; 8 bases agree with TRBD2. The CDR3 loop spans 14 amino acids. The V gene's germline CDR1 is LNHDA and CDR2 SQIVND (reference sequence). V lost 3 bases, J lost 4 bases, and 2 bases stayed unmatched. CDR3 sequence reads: CASSISGDYNEQFF. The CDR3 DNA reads TGTGCCAGTAGTATTAGCGGGGATTACAATGAGCAGTTCTTC.

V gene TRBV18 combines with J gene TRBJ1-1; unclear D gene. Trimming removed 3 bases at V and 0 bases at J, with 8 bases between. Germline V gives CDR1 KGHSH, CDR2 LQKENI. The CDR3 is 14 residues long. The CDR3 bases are TGTGCCAGCTCACCTGGCGGAATGAACACTGAAGCTTTCTTT. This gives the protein CASSPGGMNTEAFF.

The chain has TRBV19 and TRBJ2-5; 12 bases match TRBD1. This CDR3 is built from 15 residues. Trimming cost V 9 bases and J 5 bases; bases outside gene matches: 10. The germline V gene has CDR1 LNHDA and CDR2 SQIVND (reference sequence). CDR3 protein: CASRPGQGARETQYF. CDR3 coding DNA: TGTGCCAGCCGCCCGGGACAGGGGGCGCGGGAGACCCAGTACTTC.

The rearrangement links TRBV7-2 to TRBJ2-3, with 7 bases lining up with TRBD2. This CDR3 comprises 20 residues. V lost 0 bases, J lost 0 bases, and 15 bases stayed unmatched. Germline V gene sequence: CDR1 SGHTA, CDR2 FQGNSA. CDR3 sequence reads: CASSLAWTGGLTTSTDTQYF. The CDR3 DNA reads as TGTGCCAGCAGCTTAGCGTGGACGGGAGGACTAACTACTAGCACAGATACGCAGTATTTT.

CDR3 bases: TGTGCCAGTAGTCCCCAGGGGGTCCAAGAGACCCAGTACTTC. It yields the protein CASSPQGVQETQYF. The V gene is TRBV19, the J gene TRBJ2-5; TRBD1 matches 7 bases. The trim removed 5 bases at V and 1 base at J, leaving 4 bases unmatched. CDR3 length: 14 residues. Germline values: CDR1 LNHDA, CDR2 SQIVND (reference sequence).

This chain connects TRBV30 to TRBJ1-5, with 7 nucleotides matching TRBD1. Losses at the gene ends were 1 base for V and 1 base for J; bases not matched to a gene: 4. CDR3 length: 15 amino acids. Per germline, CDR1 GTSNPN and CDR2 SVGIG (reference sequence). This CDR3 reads CAWSDRGGSNQPQHF. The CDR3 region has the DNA TGTGCCTGGAGTGACAGGGGTGGAAGCAATCAGCCCCAGCATTTT. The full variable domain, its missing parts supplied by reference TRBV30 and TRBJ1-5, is SQTIHQWPATLVQPVGSPLSLECTVEGTSNPNLYWYRQAAGRGLQLLFYSVGIGQISSEVPQNLSASRPQDRQFILSSKKLLLSDSGFYLCAWSDRGGSNQPQHFGDGTRLSIL.

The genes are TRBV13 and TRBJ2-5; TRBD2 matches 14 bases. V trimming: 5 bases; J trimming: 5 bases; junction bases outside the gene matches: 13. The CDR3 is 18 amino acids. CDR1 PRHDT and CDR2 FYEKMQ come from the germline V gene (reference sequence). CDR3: CASSPTHSGLAGVETQYF. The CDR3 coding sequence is TGTGCCAGCAGCCCCACCCACTCGGGACTAGCGGGAGTCGAGACCCAGTACTTC.

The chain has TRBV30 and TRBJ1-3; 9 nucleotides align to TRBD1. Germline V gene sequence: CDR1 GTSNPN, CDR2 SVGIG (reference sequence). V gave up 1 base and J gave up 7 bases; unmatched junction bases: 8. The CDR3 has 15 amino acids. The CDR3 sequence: CAWSDLGQGYNTIYF. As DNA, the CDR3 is TGTGCCTGGAGTGACCTGGGACAGGGATACAACACCATATATTTT.

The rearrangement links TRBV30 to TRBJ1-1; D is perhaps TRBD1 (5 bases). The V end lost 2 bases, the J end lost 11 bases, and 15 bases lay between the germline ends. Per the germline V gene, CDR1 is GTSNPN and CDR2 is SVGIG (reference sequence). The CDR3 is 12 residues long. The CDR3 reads CAWSFYEGHAFF. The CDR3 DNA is TGTGCCTGGAGTTTCTACGAAGGACATGCTTTCTTT.

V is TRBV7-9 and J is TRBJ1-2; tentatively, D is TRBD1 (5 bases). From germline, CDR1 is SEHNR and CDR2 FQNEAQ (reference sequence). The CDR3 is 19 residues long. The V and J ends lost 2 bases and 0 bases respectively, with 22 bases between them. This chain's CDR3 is CASSLLAGVGASSNYGYTF. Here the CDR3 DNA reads TGTGCCAGCAGCTTACTGGCGGGGGTGGGAGCCTCCTCTAACTATGGCTACACCTTC.

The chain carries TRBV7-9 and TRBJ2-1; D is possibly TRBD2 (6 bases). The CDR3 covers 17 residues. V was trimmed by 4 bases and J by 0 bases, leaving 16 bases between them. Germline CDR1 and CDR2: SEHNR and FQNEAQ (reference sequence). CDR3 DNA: TGTGCCAGCAGCTGGGAGACCGGGACTCTCTCCTACAATGAGCAGTTCTTC. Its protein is CASSWETGTLSYNEQFF.

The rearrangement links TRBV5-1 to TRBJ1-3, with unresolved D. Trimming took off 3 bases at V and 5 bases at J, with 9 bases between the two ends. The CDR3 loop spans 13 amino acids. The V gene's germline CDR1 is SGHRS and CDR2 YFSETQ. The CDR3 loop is CASSSTERNTIYF. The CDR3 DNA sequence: TGCGCCAGCAGCTCCACAGAGAGAAACACCATATATTTT.

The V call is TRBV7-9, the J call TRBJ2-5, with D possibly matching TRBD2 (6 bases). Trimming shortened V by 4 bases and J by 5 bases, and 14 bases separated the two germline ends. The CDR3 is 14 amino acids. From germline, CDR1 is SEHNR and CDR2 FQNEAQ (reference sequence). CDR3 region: CASSSGRGGETQYF. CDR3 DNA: TGTGCCAGCAGCTCGGGGCGGGGCGGCGAGACCCAGTACTTC.

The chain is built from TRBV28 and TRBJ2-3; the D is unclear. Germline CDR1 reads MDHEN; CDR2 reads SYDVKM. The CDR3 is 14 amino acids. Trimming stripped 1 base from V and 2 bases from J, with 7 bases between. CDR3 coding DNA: TGTGCCAGCAGTTTATTCCTACCCACAGATACGCAGTATTTT. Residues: CASSLFLPTDTQYF.

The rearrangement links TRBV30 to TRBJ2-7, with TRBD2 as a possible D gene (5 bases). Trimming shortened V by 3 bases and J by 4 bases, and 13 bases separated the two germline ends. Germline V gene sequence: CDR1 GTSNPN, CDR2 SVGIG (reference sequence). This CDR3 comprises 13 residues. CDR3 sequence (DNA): TGTGCCTGGAGGGGCCGCGGGTCATACGAGCAGTACTTC. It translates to CAWRGRGSYEQYF.